A single sample gave rise to the 4 T cell receptor beta chains below, sequenced in a study of spatial heterogeneity in lung cancer. The study's findings and limits: Mutation counts in tumors were tracked by counts of expanded intratumoral alpha and beta TCRs.

Specified time point: sample taken at primary tumor resection. Their antigens are not known. TCRdb used MiXCR to reprocess the 5' RACE reads, holding one entry per CDR3 protein. The sample comprises around 7,800 distinct CDR3 sequences, approximately 8.3% of which are singletons, and about 4.2% rests with the top ten. The sequencing here drew on lung tumor tissue, taken at surgery. These receptors originate from a male donor with early-stage non-small cell lung cancer.

Judged by abundance, this clonotype is medium-sized. The rearrangement links TRBV12-3 or TRBV12-4 to TRBJ2-7, with 14 bases lining up with TRBD2. Germline trimming cut 6 bases from V and 5 bases from J; bases unmatched to any gene: 9. The CDR3 totals 16 residues. The CDR3 loop reads CASRWGLAGADNEQYF. The CDR3 nucleotides read TGTGCCAGCAGGTGGGGACTAGCGGGAGCCGACAACGAGCAGTACTTC.

At least ten counts were recorded for this clonotype. The chain carries TRBV6-1 and TRBJ2-4, with D unresolved. CDR3 length: 14 amino acids. CDR1 and CDR2 from the germline V gene are MNHNS and SASEGT. V shed 4 bases and J shed 7 bases, with 14 bases lying between them. CDR3 region: CASSGFPVGNIQYF. Written as DNA, the CDR3 is TGTGCCAGCAGTGGATTCCCAGTCGGGAACATTCAGTACTTC.

The rearrangement joins TRBV12-5 to TRBJ2-2, with 8 positions matching TRBD1. Germline CDR1 is LGHNT and CDR2 is FRNRAP. This CDR3 is built from 15 residues. V shed 2 bases, J shed 10 bases, and the junction held 9 bases outside the gene matches. The CDR3 nucleotides are TGTGCTAGTGGTTTGCGGCAGGGGGCTTACGTGGAGCTGTTTTTT. It specifies CASGLRQGAYVELFF.

This clonotype is classed as medium-sized. The chain is built from TRBV7-9 and TRBJ1-3; perhaps TRBD1 as D (5 bases). The germline V gene has CDR1 SEHNR and CDR2 FQNEAQ (reference sequence). The CDR3 runs to 14 residues. V was clipped by 2 bases and J by 4 bases, with 9 bases between them. CDR3 DNA sequence: TGTGCCAGCAGCTTACAGGGTTCCGGAAACACCATATATTTT. Protein: CASSLQGSGNTIYF.